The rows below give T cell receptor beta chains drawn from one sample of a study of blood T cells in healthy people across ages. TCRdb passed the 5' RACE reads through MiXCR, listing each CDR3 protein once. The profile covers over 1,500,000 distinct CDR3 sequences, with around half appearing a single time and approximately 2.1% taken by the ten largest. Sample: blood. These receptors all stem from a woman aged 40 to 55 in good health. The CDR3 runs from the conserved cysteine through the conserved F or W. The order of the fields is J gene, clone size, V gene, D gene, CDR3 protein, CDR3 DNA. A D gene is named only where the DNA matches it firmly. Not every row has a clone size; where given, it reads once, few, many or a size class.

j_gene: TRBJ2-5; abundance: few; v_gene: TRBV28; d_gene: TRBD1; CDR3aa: CASSLSGQGDSETQYF; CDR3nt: TGTGCCAGCAGTTTGTCGGGACAGGGGGATTCGGAGACCCAGTACTTC
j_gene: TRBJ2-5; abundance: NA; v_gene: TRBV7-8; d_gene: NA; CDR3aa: CASSLASGVGPETQYF; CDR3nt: TGTGCCAGCAGCTTAGCGTCGGGGGTGGGTCCGGAGACCCAGTACTTC
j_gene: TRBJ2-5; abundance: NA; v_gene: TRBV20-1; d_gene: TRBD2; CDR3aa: CSAPTGTRMAQYF; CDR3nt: TGCAGTGCACCGACCGGGACTAGGATGGCCCAGTACTTC
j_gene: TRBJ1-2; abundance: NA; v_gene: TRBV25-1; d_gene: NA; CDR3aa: CASSEKVAGGYTF; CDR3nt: TGTGCCAGCAGCGAAAAAGTGGCGGGAGGCTACACCTTC
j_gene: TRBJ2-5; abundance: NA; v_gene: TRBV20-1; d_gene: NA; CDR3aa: CSARTGTPEYQETQYF; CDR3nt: TGCAGTGCTAGAACCGGGACACCCGAGTACCAAGAGACCCAGTACTTC
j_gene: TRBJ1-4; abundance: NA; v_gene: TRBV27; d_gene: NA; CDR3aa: CASSLTVKGGPALNEKLFF; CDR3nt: TGTGCCAGCAGTTTAACGGTTAAGGGGGGGCCAGCTCTTAATGAAAAACTGTTTTTT
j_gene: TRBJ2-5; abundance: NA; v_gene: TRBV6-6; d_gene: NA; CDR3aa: CASSYSISGETQYF; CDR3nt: TGTGCCAGCAGTTACTCGATATCGGGAGAGACCCAGTACTTC
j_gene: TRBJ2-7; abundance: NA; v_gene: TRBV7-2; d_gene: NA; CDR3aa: CASTRDPVGNEQYF; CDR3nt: TGTGCCAGCACCCGGGACCCGGTGGGGAATGAGCAGTACTTC
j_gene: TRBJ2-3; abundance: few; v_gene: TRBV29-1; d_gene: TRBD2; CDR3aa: CSVEGTSGGTDTQYF; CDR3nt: TGCAGCGTTGAGGGGACTAGCGGGGGCACAGATACGCAGTATTTT
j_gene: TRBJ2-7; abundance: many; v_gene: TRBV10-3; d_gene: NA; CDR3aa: CAISDGQLNPEQYF; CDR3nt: TGTGCCATCAGTGATGGACAGCTTAATCCTGAGCAGTACTTC
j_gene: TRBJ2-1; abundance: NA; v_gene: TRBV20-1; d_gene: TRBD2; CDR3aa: CSATLAGLYNEQFF; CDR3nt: TGCAGTGCTACCCTAGCGGGGTTATACAATGAGCAGTTCTTC
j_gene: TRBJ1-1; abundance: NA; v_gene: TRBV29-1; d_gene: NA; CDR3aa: CSVEDLRAGVGGVTEAFF; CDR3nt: TGCAGCGTTGAAGATCTTCGGGCAGGGGTTGGAGGGGTGACTGAAGCTTTCTTT
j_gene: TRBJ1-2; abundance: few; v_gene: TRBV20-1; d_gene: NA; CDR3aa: CSAPSGLNYGYTF; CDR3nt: TGCAGTGCTCCGTCCGGACTGAACTATGGCTACACCTTC
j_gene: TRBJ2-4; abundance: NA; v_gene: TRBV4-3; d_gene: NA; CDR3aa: CASSQDFRGFGDIQYF; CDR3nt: TGCGCCAGCAGCCAAGATTTTCGGGGGTTCGGAGACATTCAGTACTTC
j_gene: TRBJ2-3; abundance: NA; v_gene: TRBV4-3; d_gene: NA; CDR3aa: CASSHHRLADRRTDTQYF; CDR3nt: TGCGCCAGCAGCCATCATCGGTTAGCAGACAGACGCACAGATACGCAGTATTTT
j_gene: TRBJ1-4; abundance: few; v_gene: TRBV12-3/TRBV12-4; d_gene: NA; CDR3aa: CASSLKSEKLFF; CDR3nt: TGTGCCAGCAGTTTAAAGTCTGAAAAACTGTTTTTT